The following is a T cell receptor (beta chain) sequence with its context. No antigen is known for it. Diagnoses rested on clinical symptoms, serum thyroxine and TRAb, thyroid ultrasound and orbital computed tomography. This sample stems from a study of T cells in Graves' hyperthyroidism and ophthalmopathy. The CDR3 spans 13 residues. The germline CDR1 and CDR2 sequences are DFQATT and SNEGSKA (reference sequence). V lost 6 bases, J lost 4 bases, and 6 bases stayed unmatched. Overall study results and limits: Clonotypes that were expanded in thyroid above 0.001 mostly appeared in blood too.

RNA transcripts provided the source from which TCR beta CDR3 regions were amplified. The TCR CDR3 first-round RT-PCR relied on the HTBI primer set. One entry per CDR3 protein results from TCRdb running MiXCR on the multiplex PCR reads. The repertoire consists of a few hundred thousand distinct CDR3 sequences, with around 16% occurring once and the leading ten covering approximately 7.4%. The sequenced sample consisted of blood. The TCR originated in a young woman with Graves' hyperthyroidism. This rearrangement joins TRBV20-1 to TRBJ2-4; the match to TRBD1 covers 7 bases. The CDR3 region is CSAPPGQKNIQYF. CDR3 in DNA: TGCAGTGCGCCCCCGGGACAGAAAAACATTCAGTACTTC.